This T cell receptor (beta chain) was identified during a study of cytomegalovirus exposure and HLA in healthy donors. Both 60 Vbeta primers and 13 Jbeta primers went into the PCR. The repertoire was sequenced with immunoSEQ multiplex PCR; TCRdb's copy has only in-frame clones and lacks some. The repertoire has over 70,000 clones, 77% of them found once; the top ten carry 2.5% to 3%. Donors in the study were healthy people who gave bone marrow. To note about this clone: The antigen remains unidentified.

The V gene's germline CDR1 is LGHNA and CDR2 YNFKEQ. The trim removed 2 bases at V and 10 bases at J, leaving 7 bases unmatched. The CDR3 is 13 amino acids. Whole-study findings and limits: Later on, an analysis tied over 15,000 TCR beta sequences to HLA alleles at 0.05 false discovery rate. TCR beta chain V- and J-gene trimming was linked, in a later analysis, to a missense variant in DCLRE1C. It emerged from a later analysis that several of the most significant clusters appeared to be linked to common viral pathogens.

The sequenced material came from PBMCs. The chain couples TRBV4-2 to TRBJ1-1; 7 bases are a match to TRBD1. This clonotype was obtained from a man in his forties or fifties in good health and CMV-seropositive. CDR3 in amino acids: CASSQNRQGTAFF. CDR3 sequence (DNA): TGTGCCAGCAGCCAAAACCGACAGGGTACAGCTTTCTTT.